The 30 T cell receptor beta chains reported below all come from one sample, sequenced in a study of molecular identifiers for immune sequencing clone quantification. From the PCR reads, TCRdb called clonotypes with MiXCR, one entry per CDR3 protein. The sample has around 470,000 distinct CDR3 sequences; 20% to 25% are singletons. The sequenced sample was naive CD8+ T cells from blood, with Jurkat cell RNA spiked in. Subset denoted: FACS-sorted CD8+CD4-CCR7+CD45RA+ naive T cells. Receptors were obtained from a human donor in good health. Some libraries in this study had Jurkat cell RNA spiked in.

This clonotype was detected only a few times. The chain has TRBV6-2 or TRBV6-3 and TRBJ2-5; D call uncertain. The V gene's germline CDR1 is MNHEY and CDR2 SVGEGT. The CDR3 sequence is 14 residues long. V was pared by 4 bases and J by 5 bases, with 14 bases between. In DNA, the CDR3 is TGTGCCAGCAGTTCCAGTTTCGCGCAGGAGACCCAGTACTTC. Protein product: CASSSSFAQETQYF.

This rearrangement joins TRBV5-1 to TRBJ2-7, with TRBD1 matching 9 bases. The CDR3 consists of 17 residues. CDR1 is SGHRS and CDR2 is YFSETQ in the germline V gene. V gave up 0 bases and J gave up 3 bases; unmatched junction bases: 10. The CDR3 nucleotides are TGCGCCAGCAGCTTGGGCACAGGGGGCGCGTTGATCTACGAGCAGTACTTC. Translated, it gives CASSLGTGGALIYEQYF.

This clonotype was counted many times. The rearrangement links TRBV4-1 to TRBJ2-1; D is possibly TRBD1 or TRBD2 (5 bases each). This CDR3 is 19 amino acids long. Trimming took off 4 bases at V and 8 bases at J, with 30 bases between the two ends. Germline assignment: CDR1 MGHRA and CDR2 YSYEKL. CDR3 residues: CASSRLGNHGTALGDEQFF. The CDR3 DNA reads as TGCGCCAGCAGCCGCCTGGGTAATCATGGGACCGCCTTAGGGGATGAGCAGTTCTTC.

This clonotype was recorded at least ten times. V and J are TRBV7-6 and TRBJ1-3; no clear D gene. Deletions cut 6 bases from V and 0 bases from J, with 9 bases between. The germline V gene has CDR1 SGHVS and CDR2 FNYEAQ. This CDR3 region has 14 residues. The CDR3 is CASSPDFSGNTIYF. The CDR3 nucleotides are TGTGCCAGCAGTCCGGATTTCTCTGGAAACACCATATATTTT.

As concerns this clonotype: At one end the junction does not follow the germline gene, possibly because of a read error. J is TRBJ2-5 and V is TRBV25-1; D unresolved. Germline CDR1 MGHDK, CDR2 SYGVNS. The CDR3 runs 14 residues. The DNA of the CDR3 is TGTGCCAGCAGTGATTTCGAGTGCCAAGATACCCAGTACTTC. Its protein is CASSDFECQDTQYF.

This clonotype was found a few times. The chain is built from TRBV19 and TRBJ2-7, with D possibly being TRBD1 (6 bases). V was clipped by 5 bases and J by 0 bases, with 14 bases between them. The CDR3 loop spans 15 amino acids. Germline CDR1 and CDR2: LNHDA and SQIVND (reference sequence). CDR3 DNA sequence: TGTGCCAGTAGTTACTCGACAGGAGACTCCTACGAGCAGTACTTC. The encoded protein is CASSYSTGDSYEQYF. The full variable domain, with the rest looked up from reference TRBV19 and TRBJ2-7, is DGGITQSPKYLFRKEGQNVTLSCEQNLNHDAMYWYRQDPGQGLRLIYYSQIVNDFQKGDIAEGYSVSREKKESFPLTVTSAQKNPTAFYLCASSYSTGDSYEQYFGPGTRLTVT.

The rearrangement joins TRBV29-1 to TRBJ2-3; TRBD2 agrees at 7 bases. The CDR3 sequence is 14 residues long. The germline V gene has CDR1 SQVTM and CDR2 ANQGSEA. CDR3 sequence: CRALTWGEGDTQYF. In nucleotides, the CDR3 is TGCCGCGCCCTCACATGGGGGGAGGGAGATACGCAGTATTTT.

In nucleotides, the CDR3 is TGTGCCAGCAACGACAGGGGCCGTGAGGACGAGCAGTACTTC. This encodes CASNDRGREDEQYF. The chain is built from TRBV9 and TRBJ2-7; 8 positions match TRBD1. The germline gives CDR1 SGDLS, CDR2 YYNGEE. The CDR3 has 14 amino acids. Trimming cost V 6 bases and J 5 bases; bases outside gene matches: 10. The full variable domain, in which reference TRBV9 and TRBJ2-7 provide the parts outside the CDR3, is DSGVTQTPKHLITATGQRVTLRCSPRSGDLSVYWYQQSLDQGLQFLIQYYNGEERAKGNILERFSAQQFPDLHSELNLSSLELGDSALYFCASNDRGREDEQYFGPGTRLTVT.

CDR3 nucleotides: TGTGCCAGCAGCTTAGCCCCATCAGGCTACTACGAGCAGTACTTC. It specifies CASSLAPSGYYEQYF. V is TRBV7-2 and J is TRBJ2-7; the D is unclear. Per germline, CDR1 SGHTA and CDR2 FQGNSA. The CDR3 contains 15 residues. V was shortened by 0 bases and J by 3 bases, with 12 bases between the two germline ends.

The sample holds many counts of this clonotype. CDR3 loop: CASSSSGRAFHEQFF. The CDR3 DNA reads TGTGCCAGCAGCTCGAGCGGGAGGGCCTTCCATGAGCAGTTCTTC. The gene calls are TRBV7-2 and TRBJ2-1; 10 bases are shared with TRBD2. The V segment lost 4 bases and the J segment 8 bases; nucleotides outside the gene matches: 8. Germline V gene lookup returns CDR1 SGHTA and CDR2 FQGNSA. This CDR3 is 15 amino acids long.

This clonotype has a count of ten or more. The J gene is TRBJ1-1, the V gene TRBV5-1; D may be TRBD1 (5 bases). The germline V gene encodes CDR1 SGHRS and CDR2 YFSETQ. Trimming took 2 bases from V and 4 from J, leaving 15 bases between them. The CDR3 length is 15 residues. CDR3 DNA: TGCGCCAGCAGCTTAAATGGGGCGATGGGCACTGAAGCTTTCTTT. Protein: CASSLNGAMGTEAFF.

A note on this clonotype: A much larger clone differs from this one at a single base, so this may be a read error. The chain recombines TRBV7-4 with TRBJ2-7, with D maybe TRBD2 (6 bases). Germline V gene data show CDR1 as SGHVT and CDR2 as SQSDAQ. The CDR3 runs 13 residues. V shed 4 bases and J shed 6 bases, with 13 bases lying between them. The CDR3 DNA sequence: TGTGCCAGCAGCTGCAAACGGGGGTGCGAGCAGTACTTC. Translating it yields CASSCKRGCEQYF.

The chain joins TRBV27 to TRBJ2-7; no firm D call. The length of the CDR3 is 15 residues. With 0 bases removed from V and 7 bases from J, the gap between germline ends came to 16 bases. In germline, CDR1 is MNHEY, CDR2 SMNVEV (reference sequence). CDR3 sequence (DNA): TGTGCCAGCAGTTTATCGGCCCCTCCCCCGATGGAGCAGTACTTC. Translating gives CASSLSAPPPMEQYF.

This clonotype was observed a few times. The rearrangement joins TRBV27 to TRBJ2-7, with D tentatively TRBD1 (6 bases). Trimming removed 5 bases at V and 2 bases at J, with 19 bases between. CDR1 and CDR2 from the germline V gene are MNHEY and SMNVEV (reference sequence). The CDR3 sequence is 16 residues long. CDR3 sequence: CASSTADRMTTYEQYF. The CDR3 DNA sequence: TGTGCCAGCAGTACCGCTGACAGGATGACGACCTACGAGCAGTACTTC.

CDR3 nucleotides: TGTGCCAGCAGTCCCGGACAGCCCACCTACAATGAGCAGTTCTTC. Its translation is CASSPGQPTYNEQFF. The rearrangement uses TRBV27 and TRBJ2-1; possibly TRBD1 for D (6 bases). Between the trimmed V and J ends, which lost 5 bases and 2 bases, there was a span of 13 bases. Germline-derived CDR1 and CDR2 are MNHEY and SMNVEV (reference sequence). The CDR3 runs 15 residues.

For this clonotype: The junction differs from germline at one of its ends, possibly a read error. The chain employs TRBV11-2 and TRBJ2-1; D may be TRBD1 (5 bases). Germline lookup yields CDR1 SGHAT and CDR2 FQNNGV. CDR3 length equals 14 residues. CDR3 loop: CASNLEGVSDAQFF. CDR3 nucleotides: TGTGCCAGCAACTTAGAAGGGGTATCGGACGCACAGTTCTTC.

This clonotype was found a few times. CDR3 sequence (DNA): TGTGCCAGCAGTGAAGAGGGGGGCTTGACTGAAGCTTTCTTT. This sequence encodes CASSEEGGLTEAFF. The chain recombines TRBV2 with TRBJ1-1; D is possibly TRBD1 (6 bases). Germline values: CDR1 SNHLY, CDR2 FYNNEI. The germline V and J ends were trimmed by 1 base and 5 bases, with 11 bases remaining between them. The CDR3 has 14 residues.

This clonotype came up a few times. The V call is TRBV7-6, the J call TRBJ2-7; 9 nucleotides align to TRBD1. The germline V gene encodes CDR1 SGHVS and CDR2 FNYEAQ. The CDR3 is 15 amino acids. After removal of 4 bases from V and 3 bases from J, the junction contained 7 bases not matched to a gene. In DNA form, the CDR3 reads TGTGCCAGCAGCTCCCTCCGGGACAGGGTCTACGAGCAGTACTTC. Translating it yields CASSSLRDRVYEQYF.

This clonotype was observed many times. The chain uses TRBV29-1 and TRBJ2-1, with D maybe TRBD1 (6 bases). The CDR3 length is 14 residues. Germline V gene lookup returns CDR1 SQVTM and CDR2 ANQGSEA. Trimming pared 3 bases from V and 2 bases from J, leaving 11 bases between. The chain's CDR3 is CSVEFQGTYNEQFF. CDR3 bases: TGCAGCGTTGAGTTCCAGGGGACCTACAATGAGCAGTTCTTC.

This clonotype occurred once. The V call is TRBV27, the J call TRBJ1-6; possible D gene TRBD1, 5 bases. The CDR3 extends over 15 amino acids. V gave up 10 bases and J gave up 7 bases, with 20 bases separating them. Per the germline V gene, CDR1 is MNHEY and CDR2 is SMNVEV (reference sequence). CDR3: CATHPFGGSNSPLHF. In nucleotides, the CDR3 is TGTGCCACCCATCCGTTTGGGGGGAGCAATTCACCCCTCCACTTT.

The gene calls are TRBV6-5 and TRBJ2-7; perhaps TRBD1 as D (6 bases). V was shortened by 6 bases and J by 0 bases, with 15 bases between the two germline ends. The length of the CDR3 is 15 residues. Germline V lookup: CDR1 MNHEY, CDR2 SVGAGI. CDR3 in amino acids: CASSVQGWGSYEQYF. The DNA for the CDR3 is TGTGCCAGCAGCGTACAGGGCTGGGGCTCCTACGAGCAGTACTTC.

This chain connects TRBV4-3 to TRBJ2-2; the match to TRBD2 covers 12 bases. V dropped 0 bases and J dropped 6; count of bases not matched to a gene: 5. The CDR3 covers 17 residues. Germline V gene data show CDR1 as LGHNA and CDR2 as YSLEER. CDR3: CASSQDRLAGVAGELFF. The CDR3 DNA follows: TGCGCCAGCAGCCAAGATCGACTAGCGGGAGTCGCCGGGGAGCTGTTTTTT.

Points on this clonotype: A single base separates this from a much larger clone, so it may be a read error. The genes are TRBV29-1 and TRBJ2-2, with TRBD2 as a possible D gene (6 bases). CDR3 length equals 13 residues. CDR1 and CDR2 (germline): SQVTM, ANQGSEA. This CDR3 is CSVAGSNTGGLFF. DNA for the CDR3: TGCAGCGTAGCAGGGTCGAACACCGGGGGGCTGTTTTTT.

This clonotype was recorded at least ten times. The genes are TRBV30 and TRBJ1-5; TRBD1 agrees at 12 bases. The J segment lost 7 bases and the V segment lost 1 base, leaving 5 bases of the junction unmatched. The CDR3 has 15 residues. Germline loops: CDR1 GTSNPN, CDR2 SVGIG (reference sequence). CDR3 bases: TGTGCCTGGAGTGGGGGACAGGGGGCAGGGCAGCCCCAGCATTTT. Translated: CAWSGGQGAGQPQHF.

In its sample, this clonotype was seen many times. V and J are TRBV6-6 and TRBJ2-5; D is unclear. CDR3 length: 12 amino acids. Trimming left V 8 bases short and J 5 bases short, with 12 bases between. The germline V gene has CDR1 MNHNY and CDR2 SVGAGI (reference sequence). CDR3 in amino acids: CASATDGETQYF. The CDR3 nucleotides are TGTGCCAGCGCTACAGACGGGGAGACCCAGTACTTC.

This clonotype came up many times. V gene TRBV20-1 combines with J gene TRBJ2-6; the D gene is possibly TRBD1 (5 bases). Germline values: CDR1 DFQATT, CDR2 SNEGSKA (reference sequence). The V end was cut by 6 bases, the J end by 2 bases, with 8 bases between. The CDR3 extends over 13 amino acids. The CDR3 reads CSARVAGANVLTF. CDR3 DNA: TGCAGTGCCAGGGTCGCTGGGGCCAACGTCCTGACTTTC.

The rearrangement joins TRBV9 to TRBJ1-1; tentative D call: TRBD1 (6 bases). The ends were cut back, 0 bases at V and 7 bases at J, with 10 bases in the middle. The CDR3 runs 13 residues. Per the germline V gene, CDR1 is SGDLS and CDR2 is YYNGEE. This chain's CDR3 is CASSVGTAYEAFF. CDR3 in DNA: TGTGCCAGCAGCGTAGGGACAGCCTATGAAGCTTTCTTT.

The V call is TRBV7-2, the J call TRBJ2-1; D is uncertain. The V end was cut by 8 bases, the J end by 0 bases, with 14 bases between. The CDR3 sequence is 15 residues long. Germline CDR1 SGHTA, CDR2 FQGNSA. The CDR3 DNA reads TGTGCCAGCGGCTCGACCAGCTACTCCTACAATGAGCAGTTCTTC. This gives the protein CASGSTSYSYNEQFF.

With respect to this clonotype: A much larger clone sits a single nucleotide away, making a read error possible. In DNA form, the CDR3 reads TGTGCCAGCACCAGACCGCTAGGCACAGATACGCAGTATTTT. Its protein is CASTRPLGTDTQYF. The chain carries TRBV12-3 or TRBV12-4 and TRBJ2-3; D is unresolved. V was shortened by 7 bases and J by 1 base, with 12 bases between the two germline ends. The CDR3 length is 14 residues.

There are many counts of this clonotype. This rearrangement joins TRBV25-1 to TRBJ2-3; 13 bases match TRBD2. Germline CDR1 reads MGHDK; CDR2 reads SYGVNS. The CDR3 extends over 16 amino acids. The trim removed 7 bases at V and 4 bases at J, leaving 8 bases unmatched. Written as DNA, the CDR3 is TGTGCCAGCAATCCGGGACTAGCGGGGCCACCAGATACGCAGTATTTT. It encodes CASNPGLAGPPDTQYF.